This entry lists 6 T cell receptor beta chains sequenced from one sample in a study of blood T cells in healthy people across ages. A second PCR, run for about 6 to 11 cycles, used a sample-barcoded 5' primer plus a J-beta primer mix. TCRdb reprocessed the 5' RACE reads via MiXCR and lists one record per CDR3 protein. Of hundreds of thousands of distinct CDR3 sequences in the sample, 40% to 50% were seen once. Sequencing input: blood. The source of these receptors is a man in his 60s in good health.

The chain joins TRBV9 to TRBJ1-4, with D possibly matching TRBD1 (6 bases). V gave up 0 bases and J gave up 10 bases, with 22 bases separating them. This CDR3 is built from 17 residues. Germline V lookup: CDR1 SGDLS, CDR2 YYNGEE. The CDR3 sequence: CASSVGRDTVVGGKLFF. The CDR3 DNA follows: TGTGCCAGCAGCGTAGGACGGGACACCGTCGTTGGGGGAAAACTGTTTTTT.

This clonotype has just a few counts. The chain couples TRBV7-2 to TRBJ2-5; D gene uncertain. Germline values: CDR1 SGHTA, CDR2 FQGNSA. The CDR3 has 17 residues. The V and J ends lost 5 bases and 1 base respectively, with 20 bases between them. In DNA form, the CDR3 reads TGTGCCAGCAGCGTGGGTTCCGGGCGCCGGATCCAAGAGACCCAGTACTTC. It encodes CASSVGSGRRIQETQYF. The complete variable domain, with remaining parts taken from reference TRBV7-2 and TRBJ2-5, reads GAGVSQSPSNKVTEKGKDVELRCDPISGHTALYWYRQSLGQGLEFLIYFQGNSAPDKSGLPSDRFSAERTGGSVSTLTIQRTQQEDSAVYLCASSVGSGRRIQETQYFGPGTRLLVL.

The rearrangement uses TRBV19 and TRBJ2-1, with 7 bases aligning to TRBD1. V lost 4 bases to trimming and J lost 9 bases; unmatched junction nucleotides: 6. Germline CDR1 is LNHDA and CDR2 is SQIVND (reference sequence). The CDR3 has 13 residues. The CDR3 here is CASSSDRAAEQFF. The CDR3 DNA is TGTGCCAGTAGTAGCGACAGGGCCGCTGAGCAGTTCTTC. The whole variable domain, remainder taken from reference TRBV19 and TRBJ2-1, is DGGITQSPKYLFRKEGQNVTLSCEQNLNHDAMYWYRQDPGQGLRLIYYSQIVNDFQKGDIAEGYSVSREKKESFPLTVTSAQKNPTAFYLCASSSDRAAEQFFGPGTRLTVL.

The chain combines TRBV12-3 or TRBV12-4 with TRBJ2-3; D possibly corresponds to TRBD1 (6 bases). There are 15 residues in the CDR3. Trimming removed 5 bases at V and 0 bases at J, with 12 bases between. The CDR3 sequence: CASSPRTESTDTQYF. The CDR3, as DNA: TGTGCCAGCAGTCCCCGGACAGAGAGCACAGATACGCAGTATTTT.

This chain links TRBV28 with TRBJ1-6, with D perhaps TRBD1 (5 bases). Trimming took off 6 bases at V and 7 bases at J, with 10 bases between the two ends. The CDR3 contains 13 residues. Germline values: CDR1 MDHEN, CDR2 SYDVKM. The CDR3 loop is CASSRDQNSPLHF. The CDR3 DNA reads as TGTGCCAGCAGCAGGGACCAAAATTCACCCCTCCACTTT.

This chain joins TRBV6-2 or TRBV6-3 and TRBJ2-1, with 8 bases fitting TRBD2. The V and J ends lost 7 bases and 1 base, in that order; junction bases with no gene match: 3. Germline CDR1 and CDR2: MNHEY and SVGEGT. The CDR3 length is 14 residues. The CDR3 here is CASKLADSYNEQFF. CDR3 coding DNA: TGTGCCAGCAAACTAGCGGATTCCTACAATGAGCAGTTCTTC.